Each of the 4 T cell receptor beta chains below was sequenced from the same sample in a study of blood T cell repertoires in COVID-19. Profiled with immunoSEQ multiplex PCR; TCRdb holds only in-frame clones, not every one. This table holds about 190,000 clones, about 85% found once. Sequenced input: peripheral blood. The receptor set was obtained from a man aged 25 to 45 with acute or convalescent COVID-19.

On this clone: An end of the junction does not agree with germline; a read error may underlie this. The CDR3 loop is CTSSLNRPIF. CDR3 nucleotide sequence: TGTACCAGCAGTTTGAACAGGCCAATCTTC. This sequence joins TRBV12-3 or TRBV12-4 and TRBJ1-2, with D tentatively TRBD1 (5 bases). CDR3 length: 10 residues.

The genes are TRBV30 and TRBJ2-4; unclear D gene. Germline V gives CDR1 GTSNPN, CDR2 SVGIG (reference sequence). This CDR3 is built from 13 residues. The V and J ends lost 1 base and 3 bases respectively, with 7 bases between them. CDR3 loop: CAWSDLGKNIQYF. Written as DNA, the CDR3 is TGTGCCTGGAGTGACCTAGGCAAAAACATTCAGTACTTC.

The chain links TRBV18 to TRBJ2-3; a possible D gene is TRBD2 (6 bases). CDR1 KGHSH and CDR2 LQKENI come from the germline V gene. The CDR3 consists of 13 residues. V dropped 4 bases and J dropped 4 bases, with 9 bases sitting between them. The CDR3 here is CASSRGDPDTQYF. The CDR3 DNA sequence: TGTGCCAGCTCACGCGGGGACCCAGATACGCAGTATTTT.

The rearrangement links TRBV5-1 to TRBJ2-1; unclear D gene. Germline V gene sequence: CDR1 SGHRS, CDR2 YFSETQ. The CDR3 covers 16 residues. The germline V and J ends were trimmed by 1 base and 0 bases, with 11 bases remaining between them. The CDR3 sequence is CASSLSYSSSYNEQFF. CDR3 nucleotide sequence: TGCGCCAGCAGCTTGTCGTACTCGAGCTCCTACAATGAGCAGTTCTTC.